The clone carrying this T cell receptor (beta chain) appeared many times. Its specificity is unknown. V lost 0 bases and J lost 10, with 16 bases in between. The CDR3 has 15 residues. The germline V gene encodes CDR1 MNHNY and CDR2 SVGAGI (reference sequence). These data originate in a study of T cell repertoires in cytomegalovirus infection. TCRdb re-called the reads with MiXCR, one entry per CDR3 protein. The sample gives 560,000 or so distinct CDR3 sequences, about 15% of which show up once; around 25% is in the top ten. Notes on the study in general: In two of eight donors, the top clonotype was HLA-C-restricted CMV-specific. Individuals carrying CMV plus the relevant HLA were identified by cumulative frequency of public TCR beta families.

The clonotype originates from a human donor in good health (CMV status not recorded). Some clones in this sample may be carry-over from other donors' samples. Sequencing was done on a sample of CD8+ T cells from PBMCs. The chain links TRBV6-6 to TRBJ2-1, with D perhaps TRBD1 or TRBD2 (5 bases each). The CDR3 region is CASSYSRGAGSEQFF. The CDR3, as DNA: TGTGCCAGCAGTTACTCGAGGGGTGCCGGGTCCGAGCAGTTCTTC.